Listed below are T cell receptor beta chains from one sample, sequenced in a study of low-dose radiotherapy and immunotherapy resistance in tumors. TCRdb analysed the reads with MiXCR anew, one entry per CDR3 protein. The sample gives tens of thousands of distinct CDR3 sequences, 18% of which show up once; 2.8% is in the top ten. Sequencing was performed on PBMCs, taken before treatment. Receptor source: a male donor with prostate cancer. The CDR3 runs from the conserved cysteine through the conserved F or W.

TRBV7-9 | CASSAGQGNQPQHF
TRBV9 | CASSVGQRGNTGELFF
TRBV5-1 | CASSLWGISNQPQHF
TRBV5-5 | CASSLMGQYGYTF
TRBV7-2 | CASSSRAQRQPQHF
TRBV18 | CASSPQDSGQGEPATNEKLFF
TRBV5-1 | CASSFGLEAFF
TRBV5-1 | CASSLLGSYEQYF
TRBV19 | CASSNGYQETQYF
TRBV19 | CASSIASGGAGEQYF
TRBV3-1 | CASSHPRARERTGANVLTF
TRBV5-6 | CASSLVFGSYNEQFF
TRBV13 | CASSLTVQETQYF
TRBV7-9 | CASSPQTLGVTQYF
TRBV6-1 | CATATSGGNTGELFF
TRBV20-1 | CSAQGAYNEQFF
TRBV5-1 | CASSLGSSEQYF
TRBV5-5 | CASSFISGSLSEQYF
TRBV7-2 | CASSFGPGRGLTVLGAFF
TRBV7-9 | CASSYSGTQETQYF
TRBV7-2 | CASSLDSSNEQFF
TRBV6-4 | CASSDSTLTPGLTKETQYF
TRBV5-1 | CASNGGGGARGADTQYF
TRBV7-8 | CASSPSGGGASYEQYF
TRBV2 | CAGRDLSYNEQFF
TRBV20-1 | CSAHSGTQYF
TRBV20-1 | CSTWTGLDTQYF
TRBV5-4 | CASSLAGLAFKEQFF
TRBV19 | CASSIGRNTEAFF
TRBV9 | CASSAEQVNNVQFF
TRBV5-8 | CASSLDPASEQFF
TRBV19 | CASSWGQPRTDTQYF